The clone carrying this T cell receptor (beta chain) was seen only a few times. Its target is not known. Addition of a universal primer site occurred through template switching, and cDNA carried unique molecular identifiers. TCRdb used MiXCR to reprocess the 5' RACE reads, holding one entry per CDR3 protein. Of approximately 680,000 distinct CDR3 sequences in the sample, about 7.1% were seen once. The sample is drawn from a study of identical twins. General study points: With abundant cord blood beta clonotypes, insertions were fewer; memory repertoires showed no such pattern. Cross-sectional statistical analysis was relied on for the conclusions, without the same donors being followed. Researchers reported weaker excess twin sharing in beta out-of-frame sequences.

V lost 1 base to trimming and J lost 6 bases; unmatched junction nucleotides: 10. This CDR3 is 16 amino acids long. CDR1 and CDR2 (germline): SGHRS, YFSETQ. These data also featured in a second study, about yellow fever vaccine responses in identical twins.

This TCR was recovered from a woman in her late teens or twenties in good health. The chain employs TRBV5-1 and TRBJ2-1; 7 bases are a match to TRBD2. What was sequenced was PBMCs. DNA of the CDR3: TGCGCCAGCAGCTTGAGCAGCGGGGCGGGGTCCAATGAGCAGTTCTTC. Residues: CASSLSSGAGSNEQFF.